This is a list of T cell receptor beta chains from one sample in a study of CD8+CD57+ T cells in acquired aplastic anemia. TCRdb independently ran MiXCR on the reads; one entry per CDR3 protein. The sample includes some 240,000 distinct CDR3 sequences, 30% to 35% of them seen just once. The sequenced sample consisted of sorted CD4+, CD8+, or CD8+CD57+ T cells (not recorded which) from PBMCs. The receptors originated from a human donor in good health, serving as a control. Each CDR3 is given with its conserved first and last residue. A D gene is named only where the DNA matches it firmly. For some rows the clone size is stated as once, few or many, or as a class when expanded; others skip it.

J gene,V gene,D gene,clone size,CDR3 protein,CDR3 DNA
TRBJ2-5,TRBV5-1,.,.,CASSPGDDQTQYF,TGCGCCAGCAGCCCGGGGGATGATCAGACCCAGTACTTC
TRBJ1-2,TRBV19,.,many,CAATPNRALYGYTF,TGTGCCGCTACCCCCAACAGGGCCCTCTATGGCTACACCTTC
TRBJ2-7,TRBV7-9,TRBD1,many,CASSGGQVIYEQYF,TGTGCCAGCAGCGGAGGACAGGTGATCTACGAGCAGTACTTC
TRBJ1-6,TRBV7-8,TRBD1,many,CASSRRTGENSPLHF,TGTGCCAGCAGCAGACGGACAGGGGAAAATTCACCCCTCCACTTT
TRBJ2-7,TRBV30,.,.,CAWSRGNGLGGRYEQYF,TGTGCCTGGAGCAGGGGTAACGGCCTGGGAGGGCGCTACGAGCAGTACTTC
TRBJ2-3,TRBV6-1,TRBD1,.,CAGSPDRVRTDTQYF,TGTGCCGGCAGTCCAGACAGGGTGAGGACAGATACGCAGTATTTT
TRBJ2-3,TRBV29-1,.,many,CSVGRGTSTDTQYF,TGCAGCGTTGGCCGGGGGACTAGCACAGATACGCAGTATTTT
TRBJ1-6,TRBV19,.,many,CASSLDLNSLPLHF,TGTGCCAGTAGTCTGGATCTTAATTCACTTCCCCTCCACTTT
TRBJ2-3,TRBV20-1,.,once,CSAKELASDTQYF,TGCAGTGCGAAGGAACTAGCTTCAGATACGCAGTATTTT
TRBJ1-2,TRBV10-1,.,many,CARVKDTNYGYTF,TGCGCCAGGGTGAAAGACACGAACTATGGCTACACCTTC
TRBJ1-5,TRBV19,TRBD1,.,CASSTYGQGSNQPQHF,TGTGCCAGTAGTACCTACGGACAGGGTAGCAATCAGCCCCAGCATTTT
TRBJ1-6,TRBV7-2,TRBD1,.,CASSLTRGITDSPLHF,TGTGCCAGCAGCTTAACCAGGGGGATCACGGATTCACCCCTCCACTTT
TRBJ2-7,TRBV6-1,.,many,CASRASGGTYEQYF,TGTGCCAGCAGGGCCTCGGGGGGCACCTACGAGCAGTACTTC
TRBJ1-3,TRBV4-2,.,.,CASSQDSAQVGNTIYF,TGTGCCAGCAGCCAGGATTCCGCGCAGGTCGGAAACACCATATATTTT
TRBJ1-4,TRBV24-1,TRBD1,.,CATSDGTGYEKLFF,TGTGCCACCAGTGATGGGACAGGGTATGAAAAACTGTTTTTT
TRBJ1-1,TRBV7-9,TRBD1,once,CASRSQGLTEAFF,TGTGCCAGCAGGTCACAGGGGCTCACTGAAGCTTTCTTT
TRBJ2-7,TRBV27,.,many,CASSRGSGEQYF,TGTGCCAGCAGCCGTGGGAGTGGCGAGCAGTACTTC
TRBJ2-2,TRBV12-1,.,few,CASSSKTPSIGQGRYTGELFF,TGTGCCAGCAGCTCTAAGACTCCATCTATAGGACAGGGGCGCTACACCGGGGAGCTGTTTTTT
TRBJ1-2,TRBV19,.,.,CASSDNRNSYTF,TGTGCCAGTAGCGATAACAGGAATAGCTACACCTTC
TRBJ1-1,TRBV7-2,.,.,CASSSGRPGTEAFF,TGTGCCAGCAGTTCCGGACGTCCTGGCACTGAAGCTTTCTTT
TRBJ2-7,TRBV12-3/TRBV12-4,TRBD1,few,CASSLERQGRNYEQYF,TGTGCCAGCAGCTTAGAAAGACAGGGGAGAAACTACGAGCAGTACTTC
TRBJ1-1,TRBV7-9,.,many,CASSPGRWTEAFF,TGTGCCAGCAGCCCAGGAAGGTGGACTGAAGCTTTCTTT
TRBJ2-6,TRBV20-1,.,many,CSARRGTGANVLTF,TGCAGTGCTAGAAGAGGGACTGGGGCCAACGTCCTGACTTTC
TRBJ1-2,TRBV2,.,many,CASGGDAGYGYTF,TGTGCCAGCGGGGGGGACGCAGGCTATGGCTACACCTTC
TRBJ2-2,TRBV9,TRBD1,.,CASSADNLRTGGLFF,TGTGCCAGCAGCGCCGATAATCTCAGGACAGGGGGGCTGTTTTTT
TRBJ1-4,TRBV19,.,many,CASSIVLGGIGALFF,TGTGCCAGTAGTATAGTACTTGGAGGAATCGGAGCGCTGTTTTTT
TRBJ1-2,TRBV20-1,.,many,CSARDTGGNYGYTF,TGCAGTGCTAGAGATACGGGAGGGAACTATGGCTACACCTTC
TRBJ2-3,TRBV20-1,TRBD2,few,CSAPSGRSTDTQYF,TGCAGTGCCCCTAGCGGGAGGAGCACAGATACGCAGTATTTT
TRBJ2-2,TRBV18,TRBD2,few,CASSRTSEATGELFF,TGTGCCAGCTCGAGGACTAGCGAGGCCACCGGGGAGCTGTTTTTT
TRBJ1-6,TRBV19,TRBD1,few,CASDRGRASYNSPLHF,TGTGCCAGTGACAGGGGGCGCGCTTCCTATAATTCACCCCTCCACTTT
TRBJ2-3,TRBV7-2,.,many,CASSSDRWDTQYF,TGTGCCAGCAGCTCCGATCGTTGGGATACGCAGTATTTT
TRBJ2-1,TRBV29-1,TRBD1,.,CSVGTGSSYEQFF,TGCAGCGTGGGGACAGGGTCTTCGTATGAGCAGTTCTTC
TRBJ2-7,TRBV13,TRBD1,.,CASSSLTGGHSYEQYF,TGTGCCAGCAGCTCACTTACAGGGGGCCACTCCTACGAGCAGTACTTC
TRBJ1-6,TRBV19,.,.,CASSDSDSPLHF,TGTGCCAGTAGTGATTCGGATTCACCCCTCCACTTT
TRBJ1-1,TRBV10-1,TRBD1,.,CATVRSGAGGAGTEAFF,TGCGCCACAGTACGGTCGGGGGCAGGGGGCGCGGGCACTGAAGCTTTCTTT
TRBJ2-4,TRBV9,.,.,CASSVGNIQYF,TGTGCCAGCAGCGTAGGGAACATTCAGTACTTC
TRBJ2-7,TRBV6-1,.,.,CASSENLGNNYEQYF,TGTGCCAGCAGTGAAAATTTAGGGAACAACTACGAGCAGTACTTC
TRBJ1-2,TRBV7-9,.,.,CASSLFTTKDYGYTF,TGTGCCAGCAGCTTATTTACGACCAAGGACTATGGCTACACCTTC
TRBJ1-2,TRBV6-5,.,.,CASSYSIAARGHYTF,TGTGCCAGCAGTTACTCGATCGCCGCCAGGGGCCACTACACCTTC
TRBJ2-1,TRBV7-3,.,.,CASSLSGARENEQFF,TGTGCCAGCAGCTTATCAGGGGCTCGTGAGAATGAGCAGTTCTTC
TRBJ2-5,TRBV5-1,.,many,CASSDQETQYF,TGCGCCAGCAGCGACCAAGAGACCCAGTACTTC
TRBJ2-3,TRBV10-1,TRBD1,many,CASSGWQGAPDTQYF,TGCGCCAGCAGTGGTTGGCAGGGGGCGCCGGATACGCAGTATTTT
TRBJ2-2,TRBV10-1,TRBD2,many,CASSESLQGLAGSTGELFF,TGCGCCAGCAGTGAGTCCCTACAGGGACTAGCGGGAAGCACCGGGGAGCTGTTTTTT
TRBJ1-2,TRBV20-1,.,many,CSARASGSQPYGYTF,TGCAGTGCTAGAGCCTCAGGGTCCCAGCCTTATGGCTACACCTTC
TRBJ2-3,TRBV5-1,TRBD2,.,CASSLVIGTSGTRTDTQYF,TGCGCCAGCAGCTTGGTGATAGGGACTAGCGGGACCCGGACAGATACGCAGTATTTT
TRBJ1-1,TRBV6-1,TRBD1,.,CASSEAYRGTEAFF,TGTGCCAGCAGTGAGGCTTACAGGGGGACTGAAGCTTTCTTT
TRBJ2-2,TRBV10-3,.,.,CASSEPGRRTGELFF,TGTGCCAGCAGTGAGCCAGGGCGACGTACCGGGGAGCTGTTTTTT
TRBJ2-2,TRBV9,.,.,CASSVDQLNTGELFF,TGTGCCAGCAGCGTAGACCAGTTGAACACCGGGGAGCTGTTTTTT
TRBJ2-1,TRBV20-1,TRBD2,.,CSARIRTSALNEQFF,TGCAGTGCTCGAATCCGGACTAGTGCTTTAAATGAGCAGTTCTTC